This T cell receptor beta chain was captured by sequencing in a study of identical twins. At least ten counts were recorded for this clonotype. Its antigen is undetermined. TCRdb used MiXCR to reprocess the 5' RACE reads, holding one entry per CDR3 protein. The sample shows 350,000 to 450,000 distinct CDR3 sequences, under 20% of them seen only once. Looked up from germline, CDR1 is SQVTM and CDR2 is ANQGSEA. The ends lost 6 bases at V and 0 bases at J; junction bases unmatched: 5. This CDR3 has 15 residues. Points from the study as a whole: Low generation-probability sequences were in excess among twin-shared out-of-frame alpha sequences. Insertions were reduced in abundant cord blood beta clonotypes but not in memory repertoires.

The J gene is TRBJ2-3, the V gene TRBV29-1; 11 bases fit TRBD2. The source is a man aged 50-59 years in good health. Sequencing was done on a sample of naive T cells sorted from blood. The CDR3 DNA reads TGCAGCGTCTCCGGGACTAGCGGTAGCACAGATACGCAGTATTTT. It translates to CSVSGTSGSTDTQYF.